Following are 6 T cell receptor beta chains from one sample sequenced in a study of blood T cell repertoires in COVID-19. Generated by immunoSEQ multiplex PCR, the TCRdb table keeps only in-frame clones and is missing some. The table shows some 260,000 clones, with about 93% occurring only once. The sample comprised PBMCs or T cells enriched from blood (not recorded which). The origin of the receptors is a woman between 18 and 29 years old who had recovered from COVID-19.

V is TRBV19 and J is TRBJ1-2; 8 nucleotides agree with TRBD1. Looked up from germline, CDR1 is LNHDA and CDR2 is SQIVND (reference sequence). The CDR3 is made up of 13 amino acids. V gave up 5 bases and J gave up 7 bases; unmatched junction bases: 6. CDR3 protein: CASSLTGEGGYTF. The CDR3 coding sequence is TGTGCCAGTAGTTTGACAGGGGAAGGTGGCTACACCTTC.

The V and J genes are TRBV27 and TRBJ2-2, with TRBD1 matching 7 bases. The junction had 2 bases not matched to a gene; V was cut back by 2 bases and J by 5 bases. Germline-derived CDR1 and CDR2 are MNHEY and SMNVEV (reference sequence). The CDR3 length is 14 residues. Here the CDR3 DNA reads TGTGCCAGCAGTTTACCGACAGGGACCGGGGAGCTGTTTTTT. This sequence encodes CASSLPTGTGELFF.

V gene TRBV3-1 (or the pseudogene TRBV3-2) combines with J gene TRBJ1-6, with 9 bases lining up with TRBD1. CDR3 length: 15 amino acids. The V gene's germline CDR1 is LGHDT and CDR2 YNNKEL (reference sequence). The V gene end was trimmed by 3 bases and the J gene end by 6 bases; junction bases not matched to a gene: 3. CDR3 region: CASSQLTGGNSPLHF. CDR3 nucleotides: TGTGCCAGCAGCCAGTTGACAGGGGGTAATTCACCCCTCCACTTT.

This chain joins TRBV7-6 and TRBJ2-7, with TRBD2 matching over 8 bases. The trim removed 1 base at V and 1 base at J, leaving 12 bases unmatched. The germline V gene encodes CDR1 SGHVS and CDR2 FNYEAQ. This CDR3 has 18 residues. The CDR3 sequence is CASSLDGVAGKVSYEQYF. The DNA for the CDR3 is TGTGCCAGCAGCTTAGATGGGGTAGCGGGAAAAGTATCCTACGAGCAGTACTTC. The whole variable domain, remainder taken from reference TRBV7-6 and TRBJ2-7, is GAGVSQSPRYKVTKRGQDVALRCDPISGHVSLYWYRQALGQGPEFLTYFNYEAQQDKSGLPNDRFSAERPEGSISTLTIQRTEQRDSAMYRCASSLDGVAGKVSYEQYFGPGTRLTVT.

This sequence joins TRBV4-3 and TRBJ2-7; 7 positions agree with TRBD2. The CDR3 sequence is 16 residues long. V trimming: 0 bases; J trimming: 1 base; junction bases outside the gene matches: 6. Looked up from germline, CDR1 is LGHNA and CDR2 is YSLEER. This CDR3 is CASSQDERGPSYEQYF. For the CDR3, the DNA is TGCGCCAGCAGCCAAGATGAGCGGGGCCCTTCCTACGAGCAGTACTTC.

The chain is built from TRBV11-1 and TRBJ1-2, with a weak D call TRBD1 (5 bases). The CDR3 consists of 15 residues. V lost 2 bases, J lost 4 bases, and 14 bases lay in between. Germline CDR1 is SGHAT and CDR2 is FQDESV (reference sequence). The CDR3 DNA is TGTGCCAGCAGCTTACAGGGTCCTACGGTCTATGGCTACACCTTC. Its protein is CASSLQGPTVYGYTF.